The clone carrying this T cell receptor beta chain was recorded many times. Its matching antigen is unknown. Found in a library prepared for alpha chains, this beta chain is an off-target read, and its abundance has little meaning. The V and J ends lost 2 bases and 8 bases respectively, with 12 bases between them. Germline V gene data show CDR1 as LGHNA and CDR2 as YSLEER. The CDR3 totals 13 residues. Sample time point: sample taken at primary tumor resection. The 70 or so donors had untreated early-stage non-small cell lung cancer. From tumor, nontumor lung or frozen PBMC, whole RNA was taken unsorted for sequencing. The data were taken from a study of spatial heterogeneity in lung cancer. For the study at large: Counts of TCR transcripts in tumor regions correlated strongly with a T cell module score (derived from matched bulk RNA-seq).

TCRdb fed the 5' RACE reads into MiXCR, producing one record per CDR3 protein. The sample lists 13,000 or so distinct CDR3 sequences; approximately 4.8% were seen once. Study-level results: For expanded intratumoral alpha and beta TCRs, counts tracked tumor mutation counts.

Sample: lung tumor tissue, taken at surgery. J is TRBJ1-2 and V is TRBV4-3; possible D gene TRBD1, 5 bases. The TCR originated in a male donor with early-stage non-small cell lung cancer. The CDR3 DNA follows: TGCGCCAGCAGCCAACAGGGTATGAGGGGCTACACCTTC. The encoded protein is CASSQQGMRGYTF.